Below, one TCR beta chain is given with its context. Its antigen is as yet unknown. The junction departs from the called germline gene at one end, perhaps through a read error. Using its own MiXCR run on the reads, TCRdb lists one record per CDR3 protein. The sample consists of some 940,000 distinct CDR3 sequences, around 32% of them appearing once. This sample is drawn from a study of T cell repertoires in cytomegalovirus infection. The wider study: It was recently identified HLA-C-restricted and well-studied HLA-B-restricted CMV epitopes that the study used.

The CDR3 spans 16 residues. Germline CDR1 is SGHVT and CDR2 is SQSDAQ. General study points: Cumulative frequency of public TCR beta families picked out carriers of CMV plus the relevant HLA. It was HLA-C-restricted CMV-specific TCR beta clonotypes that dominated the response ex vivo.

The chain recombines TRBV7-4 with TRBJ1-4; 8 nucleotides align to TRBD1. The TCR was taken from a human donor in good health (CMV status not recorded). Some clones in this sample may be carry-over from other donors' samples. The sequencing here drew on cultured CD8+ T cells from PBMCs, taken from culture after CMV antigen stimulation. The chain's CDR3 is CASSLSRQGIDENLFF. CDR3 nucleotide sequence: TGTGCCAGCAGCTTGAGTCGACAGGGGATTGATGAAAATCTGTTTTTT.